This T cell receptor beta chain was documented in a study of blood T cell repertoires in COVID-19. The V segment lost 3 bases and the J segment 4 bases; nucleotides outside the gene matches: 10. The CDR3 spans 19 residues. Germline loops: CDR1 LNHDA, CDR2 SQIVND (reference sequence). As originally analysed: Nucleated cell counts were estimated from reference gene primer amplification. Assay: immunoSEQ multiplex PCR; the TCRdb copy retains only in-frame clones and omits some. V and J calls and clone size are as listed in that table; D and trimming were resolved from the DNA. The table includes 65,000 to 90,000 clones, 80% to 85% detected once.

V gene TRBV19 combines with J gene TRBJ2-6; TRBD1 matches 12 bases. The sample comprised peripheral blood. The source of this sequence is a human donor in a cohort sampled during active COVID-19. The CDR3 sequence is CASSILGTGGLSGANVLTF. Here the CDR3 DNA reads TGTGCCAGTAGTATTCTCGGGACAGGGGGCTTGTCCGGGGCCAACGTCCTGACTTTC.